Below are 8 T cell receptor beta chains sequenced from a single sample in a study of shared clonotypes between healthy human individuals. Cells designated naive CD8 were CD45RO-negative and were positively selected for CCR7, with terminally differentiated effector memory CD45RA+ cells excluded. TCRdb keeps only in-frame clones here, not all; method: immunoSEQ multiplex PCR. The table includes about 680,000 clones, around 92% detected once. Sequenced sample: naive CD8+ T cells sorted from blood. The receptors stem from a man under 40 in good health.

J is TRBJ2-1 and V is TRBV11-2; the match to TRBD2 covers 8 bases. The CDR3 consists of 13 residues. The germline CDR1 and CDR2 sequences are SGHAT and FQNNGV. The ends lost 1 base at V and 9 bases at J; junction bases unmatched: 2. In DNA, the CDR3 is TGTGCCAGCAGCTTAGGACTAGCGAGTGAGCAGTTCTTC. Its protein product is CASSLGLASEQFF.

This clone is a singleton in its sample. The gene calls are TRBV28 and TRBJ2-1; 12 bases are a match to TRBD2. Trimming removed 3 bases from V and 7 bases from J; junction bases left unmatched: 10. The germline V gene has CDR1 MDHEN and CDR2 SYDVKM. This CDR3 contains 17 residues. This CDR3 is CASSFPSSGRAGNEQFF. CDR3 DNA: TGTGCCAGCAGTTTTCCGTCTAGCGGGAGGGCCGGGAATGAGCAGTTCTTC. Filled out from reference TRBV28 and TRBJ2-1, the complete variable domain reads DVKVTQSSRYLVKRTGEKVFLECVQDMDHENMFWYRQDPGLGLRLIYFSYDVKMKEKGDIPEGYSVSREKKERFSLILESASTNQTSMYLCASSFPSSGRAGNEQFFGPGTRLTVL.

V and J are TRBV7-9 and TRBJ2-1; no definite D call. V shed 1 base and J shed 3 bases, with 7 bases lying between them. The CDR3 length is 14 residues. Per the germline V gene, CDR1 is SEHNR and CDR2 is FQNEAQ (reference sequence). This CDR3 is CASSLESVYNEQFF. The CDR3 region has the DNA TGTGCCAGCAGCTTAGAGTCAGTCTACAATGAGCAGTTCTTC.

This rearrangement joins TRBV4-3 to TRBJ2-7, with D tentatively TRBD2 (5 bases). This CDR3 is 16 amino acids long. Looked up from germline, CDR1 is LGHNA and CDR2 is YSLEER. Trimming cost V 2 bases and J 5 bases, with 19 bases left between them. CDR3 in DNA: TGCGCCAGCAGCCAATCCCGAGGGAATAGGTTAAACGAGCAGTACTTC. It is translated as CASSQSRGNRLNEQYF.

The rearrangement links TRBV11-2 to TRBJ1-4; no firm D call. The germline V gene encodes CDR1 SGHAT and CDR2 FQNNGV. Between the trimmed V and J ends, which lost 2 bases and 0 bases, there was a span of 13 bases. The CDR3 runs 17 residues. CDR3 nucleotides: TGTGCCAGCAGCTTACGTCGGTTGGGGTCAACTAATGAAAAACTGTTTTTT. Its protein product is CASSLRRLGSTNEKLFF.

The rearrangement uses TRBV5-5 and TRBJ2-7, with 7 positions matching TRBD1. From germline, CDR1 is SGHKS and CDR2 YYEKEE (reference sequence). The CDR3 runs 14 residues. Germline trimming cut 2 bases from V and 5 bases from J; bases unmatched to any gene: 7. Here the CDR3 reads CASSLLDRAHEQYF. In DNA, the CDR3 is TGTGCCAGCAGCTTATTAGACAGGGCTCACGAGCAGTACTTC.

V is TRBV7-6 and J is TRBJ1-2; maybe TRBD1 (5 bases). The CDR3 is 16 amino acids. CDR1 SGHVS and CDR2 FNYEAQ come from the germline V gene. V lost 2 bases to trimming and J lost 0 bases, with 13 bases between them. The CDR3 DNA sequence: TGTGCCAGCAGCTTAATGTTGGGGGTTTCTAACTATGGCTACACCTTC. Translation: CASSLMLGVSNYGYTF.

In this sample, this clone turned up a few times. The chain has TRBV7-2 and TRBJ2-7; D is undetermined. In germline, CDR1 is SGHTA, CDR2 FQGNSA. The CDR3 is 10 residues long. Trimming cost V 6 bases and J 4 bases, with 4 bases left between them. Here the CDR3 reads CASRTYEQYF. CDR3 in DNA: TGTGCCAGCAGAACATACGAGCAGTACTTC.